This record concerns one TCR beta chain sequence. This sample is drawn from a study of blood T cell repertoires in COVID-19. The overall study: Samples representing acute and convalescent COVID-19 were sourced from the United States, Italy and Spain. From T cells, B-cell-depleted T cells, or PBMCs came the material, which was cDNA or gDNA.

Germline V gives CDR1 SQVTM, CDR2 ANQGSEA. Trimming took 4 bases from V and 1 from J, leaving 14 bases between them. CDR3 size: 14 residues. Original methodology: Amplification of reference gene primers provided the estimated nucleated cell counts. This table comes from immunoSEQ multiplex PCR, and its TCRdb copy is limited to in-frame clones, with some not included. That table is the source of V, J and clone size, and D and trimming were worked out from the DNA. The sample lists about 94,000 clones, 80% seen once, with 15% to 20% in the top ten. Sequencing used peripheral blood. The chain couples TRBV29-1 to TRBJ2-7, with D maybe TRBD1 (5 bases). The sequence derives from a human donor in a cohort sampled during active COVID-19. The CDR3 loop reads CSVVPAGLSYEQYF. In DNA, the CDR3 is TGCAGCGTTGTGCCGGCAGGGCTATCCTACGAGCAGTACTTC.